The 4 T cell receptor beta chains below come from one sample, sequenced in a study of blood T cell repertoires in COVID-19. Sequencing used immunoSEQ multiplex PCR; TCRdb keeps in-frame clones, though not all of them. The sample lists approximately 240,000 clones, 86% occurring once. The sequencing input was peripheral blood. The receptors come from a woman between 25 and 40 years old who had recovered from COVID-19.

This clone was counted only a few times. The chain couples TRBV3-1 (or the pseudogene TRBV3-2) to TRBJ1-1, with D unresolved. This CDR3 is built from 13 residues. Germline V gene lookup returns CDR1 LGHDT and CDR2 YNNKEL (reference sequence). The V and J ends lost 1 base and 2 bases respectively, with 5 bases between them. The CDR3: CASSQVLNTEAFF. The CDR3 coding sequence is TGTGCCAGCAGCCAAGTCCTAAACACTGAAGCTTTCTTT.

This chain uses TRBV11-2 with TRBJ2-5; D might be TRBD2 (5 bases). Germline values: CDR1 SGHAT, CDR2 FQNNGV. V was trimmed by 5 bases and J by 1 base, leaving 20 bases between them. The CDR3 spans 17 residues. The CDR3 loop reads CASSPSTGREFQETQYF. Here the CDR3 DNA reads TGTGCCAGCAGCCCATCGACCGGAAGGGAGTTCCAAGAGACCCAGTACTTC.

The gene calls are TRBV2 and TRBJ2-7, with D tentatively TRBD1 (5 bases). V lost 6 bases and J lost 5, with 11 bases in between. This CDR3 contains 12 residues. Germline lookup yields CDR1 SNHLY and CDR2 FYNNEI. CDR3 sequence: CASRTQGHEQYF. For the CDR3, the DNA is TGTGCCAGCAGAACCCAGGGCCACGAGCAGTACTTC. The full variable domain, in which reference TRBV2 and TRBJ2-7 provide the parts outside the CDR3, is EPEVTQTPSHQVTQMGQEVILRCVPISNHLYFYWYRQILGQKVEFLVSFYNNEISEKSEIFDDQFSVERPDGSNFTLKIRSTKLEDSAMYFCASRTQGHEQYFGPGTRLTVT.

In its sample, this clone was seen a few times. The chain recombines TRBV5-1 with TRBJ1-6; maybe TRBD1 (5 bases). Per the germline V gene, CDR1 is SGHRS and CDR2 is YFSETQ. With 2 bases removed from V and 4 bases from J, the gap between germline ends came to 13 bases. The CDR3 has 16 residues. The CDR3, as DNA: TGCGCCAGCAGCTTAACAGGTAGCGGGTATAATTCACCCCTCCACTTT. Its translation is CASSLTGSGYNSPLHF.